This T cell receptor (beta chain) is drawn from a study of blood T cells in healthy people across ages (dated by TCRdb to about 2015). The study in broad terms: Template switching captured roughly one uniquely barcoded TCR beta cDNA molecule per two T cells in model experiments. Using the same blood draw, the study looked at two additional independent replicas of 1 million unique cDNA reads for two donors, one aged 18 to 30 and the other aged 80 or older. The donors were split into four age groups: young (average 16 years), middle-aged (roughly 42), aged (roughly 65) and long-lived (82). To track age-related changes in TCR beta repertoire diversity, the study relied on deep sequencing normalized with unique cDNA molecular identifiers. What the work shows at the level of the full study, not this receptor alone: Bulk unsorted PBMC profiling prevented conclusive comparison of naive and antigen-experienced compartments. As age increased, observed TCR beta diversity per million T cells dropped in a roughly linear way, and a significant reduction was already evident by age roughly 40. A strong correlation was found between observed TCR beta diversity and the percentage of naive T cells measured by flow cytometry. Estimates of total diversity based on one million sequenced T cells were regarded as lower bounds and as underestimates. The CMV infection status of donors was not known, potentially confounding age-related changes in expanded clonotypes. Compared with the aged group, the long-lived group had more naive CD4+ T cells, fewer expanded clones and increased TCR diversity, suggesting age selection.

Donors were a few dozen systemically healthy Caucasian individuals from Russia aged roughly 6 to 90 years. About 9.1 milliliters of peripheral blood were collected from each donor into EDTA-treated Vacutainer tubes. PBMCs were isolated by Ficoll-Paque density-gradient centrifugation, with at least 7 million obtained per sample. Total RNA was extracted from PBMCs with Trizol reagent, with at least 6 micrograms obtained per sample. Naive CD45RAhigh/CD27high T cell percentages were measured by flow cytometry on a PBMC aliquot from every donor. The method was 5' RACE. These reads were obtained on an Illumina HiSeq 2500. A second PCR of about 7 to 12 cycles was performed with a sample-barcoded 5' primer and a J-beta primer mix. A unique molecular identifier was introduced onto each TCR beta cDNA molecule by a template-switch 5' adaptor carrying 12 random nucleotides. Each sample yielded at least 2.5 million CDR3-containing paired-end reads. The Mint cDNA synthesis kit, primed by a TRBC-specific oligonucleotide, was used to synthesize first-strand cDNA from all RNA. Following uracil-DNA glycosylase treatment, a first 18-cycle PCR with universal primers M1SS and BC2_uni_R was performed on all cDNA. As for the original processing: Normalization of each sample was performed by random selection of 1 million high-quality reads, each carrying a distinct molecular identifier. Reads with shared molecular identifiers were discarded instead of being binned into consensus sequences. CDR3 identification, clonotype clustering and error correction used MiTCR with a Q25 quality threshold and the strictest error-elimination algorithm. Lower-bound total TCR beta diversity was estimated with a nonparametric unseen species model using Euler transformation. TCRdb trimmed public reads at Q25 via fastp, called clones via MiXCR and kept in-frame beta chains. Records with the same CDR3 protein are collapsed into one entry carrying the most frequent genes and DNA. It is TCRdb's table, rather than the study itself, that gives the V and J calls and clone size. The sample has about 930,000 distinct CDR3 sequences on record, just under 30% of them singletons. Approximately 10% of the sample is taken by the ten largest.

Comment on this clonotype: The antigen it recognizes is unknown. Base qualities are not at hand, and no much larger clone is one base apart.

Reading the germline V gene (reference sequence) gives CDR1 MNHEY and CDR2 SMNVEV. V is pruned by 5 bases and J by 7 bases, leaving 8 bases of the junction without a gene match. The CDR3 sequence holds 15 residues, the cysteine and phenylalanine included. Only CDR3 DNA is held: 45 bases, read in frame from base 1. The same sample was also used in a study of T cells of mothers and their children. From that second study: Donors were nine systemically healthy Caucasian individuals: three mothers and their six children. cDNA synthesis used all of the extracted RNA, with approximately 1.4 ug of RNA in each 15 ul reaction. In the second PCR, the M1S primer introduced both the sample barcodes and 2-4 random nucleotides. Each mother yielded over 8 million TCR beta CDR3 reads and each child 3 million or so reads. Thymic selection similarly shapes TCR recombination output in related and unrelated pairs, with minor effect from inherited differences. Related mother-child pairs always showed normalized repertoire overlap that was slightly higher than in unrelated mother-child pairs, though the difference was never significant. No persistent microchimeric T cell clones were detected, at a sensitivity of roughly 99 clones per million clonotypes. The study used deep NGS to compare TCR beta repertoires of mothers and children, seeking features distinguishing related mother-child pairs from unrelated individuals. Mothers averaged around 40 +/- 4 years of age and children averaged 11 +/- 4 years. After adapters were ligated using NEBNext reagents, the libraries underwent 100+100 nt paired-end sequencing on an Illumina HiSeq 2000. To avoid cross-contamination, the mother libraries and the child libraries were prepared a month apart and sequenced in separate runs. For each donor, between about 450,000 and 2,300,000 distinct TCR beta clonotypes were identified. Naive TCR beta clonotypes were estimated from low-frequency clonotypes matched to each donor's FACS-determined naive share, without sorting.

Rearrangement joined TRBV27 to TRBJ2-1, with TRBD1 identical over 10 junction bases. Sequencing was done on a sample of blood. This receptor was identified in a woman in her 40s in good health. The CDR3 protein: CASSPLGQGGNEQFF. The nucleotide sequence is TGTGCCAGCAGTCCCCTCGGACAGGGGGGGAATGAGCAGTTCTTC.